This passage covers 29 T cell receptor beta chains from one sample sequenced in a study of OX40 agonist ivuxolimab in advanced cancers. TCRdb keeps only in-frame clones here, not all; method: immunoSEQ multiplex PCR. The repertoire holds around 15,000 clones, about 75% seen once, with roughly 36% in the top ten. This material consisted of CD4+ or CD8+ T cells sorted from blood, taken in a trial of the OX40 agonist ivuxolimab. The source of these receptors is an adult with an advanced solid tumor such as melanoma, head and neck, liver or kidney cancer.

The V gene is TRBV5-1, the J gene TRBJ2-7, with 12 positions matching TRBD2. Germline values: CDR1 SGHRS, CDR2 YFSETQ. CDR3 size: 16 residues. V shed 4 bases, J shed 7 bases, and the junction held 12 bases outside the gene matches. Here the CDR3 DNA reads TGCGCCAGCAGCCCGGTCGGGGCTAGCGGGAGGGAGGAGCAGTACTTC. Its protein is CASSPVGASGREEQYF.

The CDR3 region is CASSQVLSTLGNEQFF. The CDR3 DNA follows: TGTGCCAGCAGCCAAGTATTGTCTACCCTCGGCAATGAGCAGTTCTTC. The chain employs TRBV4-2 and TRBJ2-1; D remains unclear. V was pared by 1 base and J by 6 bases, with 16 bases between. Germline-derived CDR1 and CDR2 are LGHNA and YNFKEQ. This CDR3 comprises 16 residues.

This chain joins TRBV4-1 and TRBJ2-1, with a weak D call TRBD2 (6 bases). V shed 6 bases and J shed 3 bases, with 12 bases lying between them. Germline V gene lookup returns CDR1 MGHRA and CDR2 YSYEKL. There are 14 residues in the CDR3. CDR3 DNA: TGCGCCAGCAGTCGTACTAGCAGCTACAATGAGCAGTTCTTC. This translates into CASSRTSSYNEQFF.

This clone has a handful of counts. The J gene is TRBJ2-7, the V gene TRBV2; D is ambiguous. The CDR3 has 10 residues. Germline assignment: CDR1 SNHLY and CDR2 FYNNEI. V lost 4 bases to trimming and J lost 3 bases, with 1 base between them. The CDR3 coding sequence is TGTGCCAGCAGTGTCTACGAGCAGTACTTC. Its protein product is CASSVYEQYF.

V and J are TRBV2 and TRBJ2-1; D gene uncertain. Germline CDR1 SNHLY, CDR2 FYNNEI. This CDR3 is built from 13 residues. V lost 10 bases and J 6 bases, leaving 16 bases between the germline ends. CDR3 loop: CATVGTDLNEQFF. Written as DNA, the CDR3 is TGTGCCACGGTGGGCACCGACCTCAATGAGCAGTTCTTC.

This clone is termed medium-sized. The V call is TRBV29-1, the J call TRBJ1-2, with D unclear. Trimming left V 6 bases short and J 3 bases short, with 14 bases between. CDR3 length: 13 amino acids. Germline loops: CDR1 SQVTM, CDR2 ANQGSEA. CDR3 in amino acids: CSVRVGSDYGYTF. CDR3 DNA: TGCAGCGTCCGGGTCGGGTCAGACTATGGCTACACCTTC.

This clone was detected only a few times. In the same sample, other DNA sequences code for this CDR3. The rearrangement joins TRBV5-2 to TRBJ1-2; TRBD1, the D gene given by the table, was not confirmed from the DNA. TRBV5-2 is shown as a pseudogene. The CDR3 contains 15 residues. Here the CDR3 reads CASSQEFGRGDGYTF. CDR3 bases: TGCGCCAGCAGCCAAGAATTCGGCAGGGGGGATGGCTACACCTTC.

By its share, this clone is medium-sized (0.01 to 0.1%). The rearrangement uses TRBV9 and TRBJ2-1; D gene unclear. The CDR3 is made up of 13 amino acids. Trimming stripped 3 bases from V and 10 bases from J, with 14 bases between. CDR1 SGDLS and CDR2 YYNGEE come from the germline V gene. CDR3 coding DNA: TGTGCCAGCAGCGACCCTGACTCGGCCGAGCAGTTCTTC. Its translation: CASSDPDSAEQFF. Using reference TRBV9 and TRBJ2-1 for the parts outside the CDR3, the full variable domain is DSGVTQTPKHLITATGQRVTLRCSPRSGDLSVYWYQQSLDQGLQFLIQYYNGEERAKGNILERFSAQQFPDLHSELNLSSLELGDSALYFCASSDPDSAEQFFGPGTRLTVL.

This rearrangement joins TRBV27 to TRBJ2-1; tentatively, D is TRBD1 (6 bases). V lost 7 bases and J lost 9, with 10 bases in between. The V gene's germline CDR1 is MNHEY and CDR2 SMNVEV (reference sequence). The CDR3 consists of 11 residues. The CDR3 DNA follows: TGTGCCAGCATCAGGGGTGGTGAGCAGTTCTTC. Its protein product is CASIRGGEQFF.

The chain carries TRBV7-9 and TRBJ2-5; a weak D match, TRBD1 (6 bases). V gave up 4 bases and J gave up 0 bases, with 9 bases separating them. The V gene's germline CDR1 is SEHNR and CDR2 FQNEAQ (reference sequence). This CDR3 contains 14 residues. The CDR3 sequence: CASSYQGYQETQYF. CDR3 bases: TGTGCCAGCAGCTACCAGGGGTACCAAGAGACCCAGTACTTC.

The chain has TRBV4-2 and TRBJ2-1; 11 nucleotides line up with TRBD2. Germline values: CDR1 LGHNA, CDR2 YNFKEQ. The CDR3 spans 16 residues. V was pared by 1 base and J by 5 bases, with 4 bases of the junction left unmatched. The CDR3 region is CASSQVGSGRDNEQFF. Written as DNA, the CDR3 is TGTGCCAGCAGCCAAGTGGGTAGCGGGAGGGACAATGAGCAGTTCTTC.

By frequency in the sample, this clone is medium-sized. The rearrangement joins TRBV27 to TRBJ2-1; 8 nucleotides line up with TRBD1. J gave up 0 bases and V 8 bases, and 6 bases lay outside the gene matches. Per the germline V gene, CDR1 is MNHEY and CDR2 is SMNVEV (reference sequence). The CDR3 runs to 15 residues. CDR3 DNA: TGTGCCAGCCGGGACAGGTCGAGCTCCTACAATGAGCAGTTCTTC. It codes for CASRDRSSSYNEQFF.

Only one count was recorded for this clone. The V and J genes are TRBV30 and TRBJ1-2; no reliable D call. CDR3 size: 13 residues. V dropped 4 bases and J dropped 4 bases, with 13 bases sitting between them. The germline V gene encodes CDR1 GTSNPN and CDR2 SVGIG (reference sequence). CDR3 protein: CAWIREGSYGYTF. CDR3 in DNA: TGTGCCTGGATTCGGGAGGGATCCTATGGCTACACCTTC.

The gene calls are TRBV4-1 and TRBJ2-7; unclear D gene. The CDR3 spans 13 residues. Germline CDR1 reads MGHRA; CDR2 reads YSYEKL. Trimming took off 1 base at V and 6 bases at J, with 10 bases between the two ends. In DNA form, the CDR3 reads TGCGCCAGCAGCCAAGGGACCCCTTCCGAGCAGTACTTC. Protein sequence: CASSQGTPSEQYF.

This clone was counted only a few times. The CDR3 sequence is CATSTTAGTGNYGYTF. The CDR3 nucleotides read TGTGCCACCAGTACAACCGCCGGGACAGGCAACTATGGCTACACCTTC. The chain is built from TRBV15 and TRBJ1-2; 8 bases are a match to TRBD1. In germline, CDR1 is LNHNV, CDR2 YYDKDF (reference sequence). This CDR3 is 16 amino acids long. The junction had 11 bases not matched to a gene; V was cut back by 6 bases and J by 2 bases.

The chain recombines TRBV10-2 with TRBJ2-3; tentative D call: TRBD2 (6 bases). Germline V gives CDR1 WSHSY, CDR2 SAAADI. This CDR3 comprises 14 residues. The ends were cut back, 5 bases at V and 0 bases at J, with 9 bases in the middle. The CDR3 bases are TGCGCCAGCAGTCCCGGGAGTAGCACAGATACGCAGTATTTT. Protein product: CASSPGSSTDTQYF.

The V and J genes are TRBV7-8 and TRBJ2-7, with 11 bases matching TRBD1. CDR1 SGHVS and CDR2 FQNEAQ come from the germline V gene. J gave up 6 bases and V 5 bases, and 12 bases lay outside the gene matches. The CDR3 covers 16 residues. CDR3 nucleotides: TGTGCCAGCAGCCACCCCTACTCCGGGACAGGGGGCGAGCAGTACTTC. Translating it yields CASSHPYSGTGGEQYF.

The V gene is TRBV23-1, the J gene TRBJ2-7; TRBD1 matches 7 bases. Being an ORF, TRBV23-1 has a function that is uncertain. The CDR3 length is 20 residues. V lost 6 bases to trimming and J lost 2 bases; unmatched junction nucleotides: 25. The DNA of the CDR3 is TGCGCCAGCAGCCCCCTTAACAAGACCTACAAGACAGGGCTTCCCTACGAGCAGTACTTC. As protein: CASSPLNKTYKTGLPYEQYF.

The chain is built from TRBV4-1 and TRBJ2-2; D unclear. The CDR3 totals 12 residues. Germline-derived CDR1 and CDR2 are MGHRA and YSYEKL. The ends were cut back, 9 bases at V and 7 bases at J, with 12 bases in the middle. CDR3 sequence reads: CASSGSSGELFF. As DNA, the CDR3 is TGCGCCAGTTCAGGATCTAGCGGGGAGCTGTTTTTT.

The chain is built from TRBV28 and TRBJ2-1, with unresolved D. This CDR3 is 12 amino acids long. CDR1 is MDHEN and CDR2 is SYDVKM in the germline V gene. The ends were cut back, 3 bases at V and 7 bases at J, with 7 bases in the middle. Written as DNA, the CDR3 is TGTGCCAGCAGTTTTGCCGAGAATGAGCAGTTCTTC. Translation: CASSFAENEQFF.

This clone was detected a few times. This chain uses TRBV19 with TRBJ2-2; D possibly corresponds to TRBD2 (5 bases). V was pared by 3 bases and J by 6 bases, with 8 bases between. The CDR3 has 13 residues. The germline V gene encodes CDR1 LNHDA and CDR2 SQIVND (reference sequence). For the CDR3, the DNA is TGTGCCAGTAGTATGAGGGTGGCCGGGGAGCTGTTTTTT. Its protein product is CASSMRVAGELFF.

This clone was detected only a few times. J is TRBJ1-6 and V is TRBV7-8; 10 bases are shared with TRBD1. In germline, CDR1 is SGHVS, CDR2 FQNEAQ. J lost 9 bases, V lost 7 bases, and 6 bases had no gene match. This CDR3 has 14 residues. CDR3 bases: TGTGCCAGCACCGGGGGGACAGGGGCTTCACCCCTCCACTTT. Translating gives CASTGGTGASPLHF.

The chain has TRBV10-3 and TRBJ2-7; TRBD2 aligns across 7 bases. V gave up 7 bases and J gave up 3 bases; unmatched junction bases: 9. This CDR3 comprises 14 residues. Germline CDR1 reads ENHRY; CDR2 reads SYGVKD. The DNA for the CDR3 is TGTGCCATCAAGGAGGCTAGCGGCTACTACGAGCAGTACTTC. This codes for CAIKEASGYYEQYF.

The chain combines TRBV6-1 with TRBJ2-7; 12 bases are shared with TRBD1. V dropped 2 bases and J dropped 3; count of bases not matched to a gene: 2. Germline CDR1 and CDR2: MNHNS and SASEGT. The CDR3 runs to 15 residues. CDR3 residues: CASSERDRGRYEQYF. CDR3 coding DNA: TGTGCCAGCAGTGAACGGGACAGGGGGCGCTACGAGCAGTACTTC.

The CDR3 spells CASSPTGGAGNTEAFF. The CDR3 coding sequence is TGTGCCAGCAGCCCGACAGGGGGCGCGGGGAACACTGAAGCTTTCTTT. The chain links TRBV11-1 to TRBJ1-1, with 10 positions matching TRBD1. This CDR3 has 16 residues. The germline V gene has CDR1 SGHAT and CDR2 FQDESV (reference sequence). The J segment lost 1 base and the V segment lost 5 bases, leaving 7 bases of the junction unmatched.

The CDR3 region is CASSYSRLSNQPQHF. For the CDR3, the DNA is TGTGCCAGCAGTTACAGCAGACTTAGCAATCAGCCCCAGCATTTT. The rearrangement links TRBV6-5 to TRBJ1-5; no firm D call. This CDR3 region has 15 residues. CDR1 and CDR2 from the germline V gene are MNHEY and SVGAGI. Trimming left V 2 bases short and J 0 bases short, with 8 bases between.

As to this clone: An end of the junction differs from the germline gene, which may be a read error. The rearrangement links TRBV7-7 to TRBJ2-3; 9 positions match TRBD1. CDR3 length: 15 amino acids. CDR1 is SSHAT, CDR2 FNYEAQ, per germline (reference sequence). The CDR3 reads CASSVGTGPTDTQYF. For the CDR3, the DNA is TGTGCTAGCAGCGTTGGGACAGGGCCCACAGATACGCAGTATTTT.

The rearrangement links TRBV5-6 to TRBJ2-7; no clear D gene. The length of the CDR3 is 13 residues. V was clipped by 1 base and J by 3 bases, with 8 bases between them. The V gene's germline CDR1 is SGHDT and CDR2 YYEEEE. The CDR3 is CASSLWDFYEQYF. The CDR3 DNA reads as TGTGCCAGCAGCTTGTGGGATTTCTACGAGCAGTACTTC.

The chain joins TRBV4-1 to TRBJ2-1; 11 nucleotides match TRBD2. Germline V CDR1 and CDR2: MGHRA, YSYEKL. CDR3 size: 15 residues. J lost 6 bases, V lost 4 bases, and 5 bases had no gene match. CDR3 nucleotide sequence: TGCGCCAGCAGCCCGCGACTAGCGGGATCCAATGAGCAGTTCTTC. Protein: CASSPRLAGSNEQFF.